This T cell receptor beta chain was sequenced for a study of identical twins. The germline gives CDR1 SGHRS, CDR2 YFSETQ. This CDR3 is built from 15 residues. The V segment lost 1 base and the J segment 4 bases; nucleotides outside the gene matches: 5. Only a few counts were recorded for this clonotype. TCRdb ran MiXCR on the 5' RACE reads and lists one entry per CDR3 protein. The sample has more than 1.5 million distinct CDR3 sequences, less than 35% seen once. The sample taken for sequencing was cord blood. The TCR was taken from a newborn girl in good health. This chain joins TRBV5-1 and TRBJ2-1; 7 bases are a match to TRBD1. CDR3 sequence (DNA): TGCGCCAGCAGCTTGCCCGGGACAGTTTACAATGAGCAGTTCTTC. Amino acids: CASSLPGTVYNEQFF.